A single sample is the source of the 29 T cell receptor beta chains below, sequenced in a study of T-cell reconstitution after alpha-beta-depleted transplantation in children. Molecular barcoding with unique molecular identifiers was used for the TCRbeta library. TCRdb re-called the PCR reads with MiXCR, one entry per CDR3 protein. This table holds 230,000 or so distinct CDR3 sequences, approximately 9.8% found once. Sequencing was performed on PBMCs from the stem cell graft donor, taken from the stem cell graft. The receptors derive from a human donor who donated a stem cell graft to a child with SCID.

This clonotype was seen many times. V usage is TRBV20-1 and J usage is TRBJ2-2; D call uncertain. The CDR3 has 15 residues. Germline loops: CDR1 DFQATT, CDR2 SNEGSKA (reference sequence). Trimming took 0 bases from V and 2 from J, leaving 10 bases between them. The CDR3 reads CSARESWVNTGELFF. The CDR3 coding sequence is TGCAGTGCTAGAGAGTCCTGGGTAAACACCGGGGAGCTGTTTTTT.

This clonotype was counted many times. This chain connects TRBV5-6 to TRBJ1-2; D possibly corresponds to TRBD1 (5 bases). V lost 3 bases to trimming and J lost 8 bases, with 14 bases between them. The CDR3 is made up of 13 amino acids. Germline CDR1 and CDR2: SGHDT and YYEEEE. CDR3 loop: CASSSGPAGGYTF. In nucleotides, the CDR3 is TGTGCCAGCAGCTCGGGACCGGCCGGGGGCTACACCTTC.

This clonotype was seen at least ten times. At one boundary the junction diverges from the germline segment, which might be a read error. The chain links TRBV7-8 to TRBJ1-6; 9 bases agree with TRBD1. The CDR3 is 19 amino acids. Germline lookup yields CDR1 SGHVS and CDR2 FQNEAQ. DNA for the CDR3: TGTGCCAGCAGCCCCCGGGACAGGGCATCCTCCTCCAATAATTCACCCCTCCACTTT. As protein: CASSPRDRASSSNNSPLHF. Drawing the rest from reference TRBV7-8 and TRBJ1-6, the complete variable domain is GAGVSQSPRYKVAKRGQDVALRCDPISGHVSLFWYQQALGQGPEFLTYFQNEAQLDKSGLPSDRFFAERPEGSVSTLKIQRTQQEDSAVYLCASSPRDRASSSNNSPLHFGNGTRLTVT.

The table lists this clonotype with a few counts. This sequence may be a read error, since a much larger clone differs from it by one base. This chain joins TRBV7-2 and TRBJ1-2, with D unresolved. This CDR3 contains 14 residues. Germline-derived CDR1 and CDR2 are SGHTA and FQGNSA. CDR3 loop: CASSLMAVNYGDTF. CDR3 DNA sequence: TGTGCCAGCAGCCTAATGGCTGTTAACTATGGCGACACCTTC. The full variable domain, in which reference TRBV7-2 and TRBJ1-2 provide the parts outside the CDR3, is GAGVSQSPSNKVTEKGKDVELRCDPISGHTALYWYRQSLGQGLEFLIYFQGNSAPDKSGLPSDRFSAERTGGSVSTLTIQRTQQEDSAVYLCASSLMAVNYGDTFGSGTRLTVV.

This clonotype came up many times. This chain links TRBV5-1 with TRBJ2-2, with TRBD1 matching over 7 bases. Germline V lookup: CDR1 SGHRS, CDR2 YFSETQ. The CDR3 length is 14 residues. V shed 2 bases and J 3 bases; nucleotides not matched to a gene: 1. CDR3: CASSFQGDTGELFF. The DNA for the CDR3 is TGCGCCAGCAGCTTCCAGGGGGACACCGGGGAGCTGTTTTTT.

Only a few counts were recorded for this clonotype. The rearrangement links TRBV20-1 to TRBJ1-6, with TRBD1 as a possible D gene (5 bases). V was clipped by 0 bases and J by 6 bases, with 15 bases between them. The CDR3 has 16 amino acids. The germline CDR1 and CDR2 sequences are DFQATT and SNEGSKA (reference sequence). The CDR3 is CSAREFGRGGNSPLHF. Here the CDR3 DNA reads TGCAGTGCTAGAGAATTTGGAAGGGGTGGTAATTCACCCCTCCACTTT.

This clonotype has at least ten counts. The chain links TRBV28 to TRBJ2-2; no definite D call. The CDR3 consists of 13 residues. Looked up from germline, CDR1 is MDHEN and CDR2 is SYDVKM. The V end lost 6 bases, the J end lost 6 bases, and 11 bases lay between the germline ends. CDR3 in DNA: TGTGCCAGCAGGAACCCTCCTTCCGGGGAGCTGTTTTTT. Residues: CASRNPPSGELFF.

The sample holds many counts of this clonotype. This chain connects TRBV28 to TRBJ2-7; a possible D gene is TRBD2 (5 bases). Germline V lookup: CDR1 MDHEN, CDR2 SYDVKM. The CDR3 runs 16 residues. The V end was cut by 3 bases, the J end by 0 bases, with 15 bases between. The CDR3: CASSFHPAELSYEQYF. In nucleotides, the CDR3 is TGTGCCAGCAGTTTTCATCCAGCGGAGCTCTCCTACGAGCAGTACTTC.

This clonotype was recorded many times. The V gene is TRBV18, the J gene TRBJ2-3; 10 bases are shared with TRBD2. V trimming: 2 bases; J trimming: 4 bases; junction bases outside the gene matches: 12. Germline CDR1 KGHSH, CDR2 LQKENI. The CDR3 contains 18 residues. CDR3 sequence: CASSPVRGLAGEPDTQYF. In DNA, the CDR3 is TGTGCCAGCTCACCAGTTCGTGGGCTAGCGGGGGAGCCAGATACGCAGTATTTT.

This CDR3 is CSAPSAGGINEQFF. As DNA, the CDR3 is TGCAGTGCTCCTTCAGCGGGGGGTATCAATGAGCAGTTCTTC. The J gene is TRBJ2-1, the V gene TRBV20-1; 9 nucleotides agree with TRBD2. V shed 5 bases and J 6 bases; nucleotides not matched to a gene: 8. The CDR3 is 14 amino acids. CDR1 DFQATT and CDR2 SNEGSKA come from the germline V gene (reference sequence).

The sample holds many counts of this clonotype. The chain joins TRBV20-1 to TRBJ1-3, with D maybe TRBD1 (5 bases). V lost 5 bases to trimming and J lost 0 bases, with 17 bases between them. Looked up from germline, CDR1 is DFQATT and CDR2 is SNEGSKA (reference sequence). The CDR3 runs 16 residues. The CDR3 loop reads CSALPFGRGSGNTIYF. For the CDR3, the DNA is TGCAGTGCTCTACCTTTTGGGAGGGGCTCTGGAAACACCATATATTTT.

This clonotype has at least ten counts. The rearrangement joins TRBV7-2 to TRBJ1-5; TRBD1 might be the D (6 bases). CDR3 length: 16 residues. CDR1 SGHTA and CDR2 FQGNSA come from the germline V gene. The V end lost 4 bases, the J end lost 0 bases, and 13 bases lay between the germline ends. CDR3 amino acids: CASSWQGRDSNQPQHF. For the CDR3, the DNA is TGTGCCAGCAGCTGGCAGGGGAGAGATAGCAATCAGCCCCAGCATTTT.

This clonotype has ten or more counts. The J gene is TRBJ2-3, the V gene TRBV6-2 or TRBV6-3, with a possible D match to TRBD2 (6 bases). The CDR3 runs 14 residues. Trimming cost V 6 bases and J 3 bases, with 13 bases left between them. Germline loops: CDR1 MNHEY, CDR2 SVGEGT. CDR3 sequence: CASRPWTMTDTQYF. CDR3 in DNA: TGTGCCAGCAGACCCTGGACTATGACAGATACGCAGTATTTT.

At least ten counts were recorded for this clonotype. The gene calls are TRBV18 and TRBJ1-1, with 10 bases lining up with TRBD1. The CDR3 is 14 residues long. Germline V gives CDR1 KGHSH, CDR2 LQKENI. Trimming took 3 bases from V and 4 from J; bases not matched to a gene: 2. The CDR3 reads CASSPRDRGTEAFF. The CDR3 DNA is TGTGCCAGCTCACCCAGGGACAGGGGCACTGAAGCTTTCTTT.

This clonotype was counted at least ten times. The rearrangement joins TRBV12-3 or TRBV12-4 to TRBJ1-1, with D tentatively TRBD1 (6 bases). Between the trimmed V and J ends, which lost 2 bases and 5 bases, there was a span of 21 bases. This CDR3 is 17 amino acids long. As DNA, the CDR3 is TGTGCCAGCAGTTTACAGGCAACTGCAGGGGTGGGTACTGAAGCTTTCTTT. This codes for CASSLQATAGVGTEAFF.

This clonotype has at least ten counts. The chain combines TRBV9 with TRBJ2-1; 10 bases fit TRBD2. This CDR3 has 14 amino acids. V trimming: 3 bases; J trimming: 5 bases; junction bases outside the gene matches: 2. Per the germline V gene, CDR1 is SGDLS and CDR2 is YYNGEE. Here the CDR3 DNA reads TGTGCCAGCAGCGGGACTAGCGGAAACAATGAGCAGTTCTTC. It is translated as CASSGTSGNNEQFF.

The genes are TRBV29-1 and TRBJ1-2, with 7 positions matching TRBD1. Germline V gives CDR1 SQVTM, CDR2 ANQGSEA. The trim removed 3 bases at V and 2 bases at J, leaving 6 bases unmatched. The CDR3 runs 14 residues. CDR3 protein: CSVDLPGQNYGYTF. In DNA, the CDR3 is TGCAGCGTTGATCTCCCGGGACAGAACTATGGCTACACCTTC.

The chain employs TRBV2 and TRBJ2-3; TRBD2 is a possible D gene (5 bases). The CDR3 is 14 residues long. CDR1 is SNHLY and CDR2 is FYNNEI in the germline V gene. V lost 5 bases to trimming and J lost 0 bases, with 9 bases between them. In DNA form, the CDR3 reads TGTGCCAGCAGTACGCGGGCAAGCACAGATACGCAGTATTTT. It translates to CASSTRASTDTQYF.

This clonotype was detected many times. The DNA of the CDR3 is TGCGCCAGCAGCCGCGGCTCAAGCGGGGCTAGCACAGATACGCAGTATTTT. Amino acid sequence: CASSRGSSGASTDTQYF. The genes are TRBV5-1 and TRBJ2-3, with TRBD2 matching 7 bases. V dropped 4 bases and J dropped 0; count of bases not matched to a gene: 11. The germline CDR1 and CDR2 sequences are SGHRS and YFSETQ. The CDR3 has 17 amino acids.

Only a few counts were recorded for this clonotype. The CDR3 DNA sequence: TGTGCCAGCAGTTACGGGGGCGCCGACACTGAAGCTTTCTTT. It specifies CASSYGGADTEAFF. This sequence joins TRBV6-5 and TRBJ1-1, with D possibly being TRBD1 (6 bases). The CDR3 length is 14 residues. The germline gives CDR1 MNHEY, CDR2 SVGAGI. V lost 2 bases, J lost 3 bases, and 10 bases lay in between.

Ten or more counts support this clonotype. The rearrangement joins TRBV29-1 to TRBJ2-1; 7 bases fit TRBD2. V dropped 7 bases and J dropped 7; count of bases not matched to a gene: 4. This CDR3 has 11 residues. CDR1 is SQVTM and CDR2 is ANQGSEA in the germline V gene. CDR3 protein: CSGEGRNEQFF. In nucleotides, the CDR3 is TGCAGCGGGGAGGGACGGAATGAGCAGTTCTTC.

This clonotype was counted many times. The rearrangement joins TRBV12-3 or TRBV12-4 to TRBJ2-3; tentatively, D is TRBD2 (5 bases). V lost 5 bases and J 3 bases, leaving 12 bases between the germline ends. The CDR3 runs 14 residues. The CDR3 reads CASSHSAETDTQYF. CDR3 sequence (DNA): TGTGCCAGCAGTCATTCAGCGGAGACAGATACGCAGTATTTT.

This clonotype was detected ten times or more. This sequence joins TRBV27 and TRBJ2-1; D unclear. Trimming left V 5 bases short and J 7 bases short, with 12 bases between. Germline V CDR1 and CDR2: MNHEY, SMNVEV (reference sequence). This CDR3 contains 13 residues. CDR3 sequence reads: CASSASLGNEQFF. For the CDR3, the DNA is TGTGCCAGCAGTGCCTCCCTGGGAAATGAGCAGTTCTTC.

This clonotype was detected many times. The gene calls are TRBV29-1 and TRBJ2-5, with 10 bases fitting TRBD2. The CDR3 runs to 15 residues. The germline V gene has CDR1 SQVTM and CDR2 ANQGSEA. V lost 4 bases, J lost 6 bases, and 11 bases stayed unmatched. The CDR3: CSVVPSGGSEKTQYF. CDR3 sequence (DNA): TGCAGCGTTGTGCCTAGCGGGGGCTCCGAAAAGACCCAGTACTTC.

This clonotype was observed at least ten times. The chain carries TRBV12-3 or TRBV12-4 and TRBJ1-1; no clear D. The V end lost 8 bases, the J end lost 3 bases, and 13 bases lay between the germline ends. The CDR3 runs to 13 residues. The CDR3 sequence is CASAEWEDTEAFF. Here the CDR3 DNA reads TGTGCCAGCGCGGAGTGGGAGGACACTGAAGCTTTCTTT.

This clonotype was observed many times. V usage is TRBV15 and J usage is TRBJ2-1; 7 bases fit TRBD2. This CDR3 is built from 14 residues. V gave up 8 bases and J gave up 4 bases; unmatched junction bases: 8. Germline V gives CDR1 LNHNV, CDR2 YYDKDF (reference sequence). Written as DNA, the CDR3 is TGTGCCACCTCAAGACTAGCAGTATACAATGAGCAGTTCTTC. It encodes CATSRLAVYNEQFF.

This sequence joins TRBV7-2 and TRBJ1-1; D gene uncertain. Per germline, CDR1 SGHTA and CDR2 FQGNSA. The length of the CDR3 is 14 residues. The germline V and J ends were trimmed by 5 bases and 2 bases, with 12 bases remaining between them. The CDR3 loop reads CASSRIPFNTEAFF. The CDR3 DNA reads TGTGCCAGCAGCCGAATTCCCTTTAACACTGAAGCTTTCTTT.

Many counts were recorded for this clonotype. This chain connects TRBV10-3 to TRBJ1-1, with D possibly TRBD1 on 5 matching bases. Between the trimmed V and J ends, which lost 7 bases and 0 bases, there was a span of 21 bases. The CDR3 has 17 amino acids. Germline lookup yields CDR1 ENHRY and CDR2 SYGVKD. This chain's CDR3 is CAIKISQGLGLNTEAFF. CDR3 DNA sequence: TGTGCCATCAAAATTTCGCAGGGCCTGGGGTTGAACACTGAAGCTTTCTTT.

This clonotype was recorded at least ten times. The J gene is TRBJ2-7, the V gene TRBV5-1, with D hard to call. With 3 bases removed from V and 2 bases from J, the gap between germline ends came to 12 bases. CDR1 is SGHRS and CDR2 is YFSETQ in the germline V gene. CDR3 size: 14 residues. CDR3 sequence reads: CASSSTPDPYEQYF. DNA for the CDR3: TGCGCCAGCAGCTCGACGCCTGATCCCTACGAGCAGTACTTC.